One and the same sample provided the 19 T cell receptor beta chains below, sequenced in a study of shared clonotypes between healthy human individuals. Naive CD8 cells lacked CD45RO and underwent positive selection for CCR7, leaving out terminally differentiated effector memory CD45RA+ cells. The assay was immunoSEQ multiplex PCR, and TCRdb's table has in-frame clones only and misses some. The table includes over 800,000 clones, more than 85% detected once. The sequenced material came from naive CD8+ T cells sorted from blood. The origin of the receptors is a young man in good health.

The chain is built from TRBV7-6 and TRBJ2-2; D may be TRBD2 (6 bases). CDR3 length: 10 amino acids. Trimming shortened V by 11 bases and J by 6 bases, and 7 bases separated the two germline ends. The V gene's germline CDR1 is SGHVS and CDR2 FNYEAQ. The CDR3 loop is CAPGAGELFF. As DNA, the CDR3 is TGTGCCCCGGGGGCCGGGGAGCTGTTTTTT.

The chain is built from TRBV18 and TRBJ2-1, with TRBD2 matching 9 bases. There are 14 residues in the CDR3. Germline V gene lookup returns CDR1 KGHSH and CDR2 LQKENI. The ends lost 3 bases at V and 13 bases at J; junction bases unmatched: 10. CDR3 nucleotides: TGTGCCAGCTCACCTTGGGGTAGCGGGAGTCTACAGTTCTTC. Protein product: CASSPWGSGSLQFF.

This clone was recorded only once. This chain joins TRBV21-1 and TRBJ1-5; no DNA check was done on the table's D call, TRBD1. TRBV21-1 is a documented pseudogene. The CDR3 spans 19 residues. This chain's CDR3 is CASSKEGTGAIHCNQPQHF. Written as DNA, the CDR3 is TGTGCCAGCAGCAAAGAAGGGACAGGGGCCATTCATTGCAATCAGCCCCAGCATTTT.

This rearrangement joins TRBV7-9 to TRBJ2-1; D is perhaps TRBD1 or TRBD2 (6 bases each). CDR3 length: 15 amino acids. Germline CDR1 and CDR2: SEHNR and FQNEAQ (reference sequence). The V end lost 5 bases, the J end lost 10 bases, and 21 bases lay between the germline ends. Here the CDR3 reads CASSPGASVEGEQFF. The CDR3 DNA reads TGTGCCAGCAGCCCAGGGGCTAGCGTAGAGGGGGAGCAGTTCTTC. The whole variable domain, remainder taken from reference TRBV7-9 and TRBJ2-1, is DTGVSQNPRHKITKRGQNVTFRCDPISEHNRLYWYRQTLGQGPEFLTYFQNEAQLEKSRLLSDRFSAERPKGSFSTLEIQRTEQGDSAMYLCASSPGASVEGEQFFGPGTRLTVL.

The V call is TRBV29-1, the J call TRBJ2-7; D is possibly TRBD1 or TRBD2 (7 bases each). CDR1 and CDR2 (germline): SQVTM, ANQGSEA. V was trimmed by 5 bases and J by 3 bases, leaving 26 bases between them. The CDR3 has 17 amino acids. The CDR3 DNA reads as TGCAGCGTTCAATTGACAGGGAGGGTAGGTGTAAACTACGAGCAGTACTTC. This sequence encodes CSVQLTGRVGVNYEQYF.

Remarks on this clone: Other nucleotide sequences in the sample specify the same CDR3. V is TRBV15 and J is TRBJ2-7; tentatively, D is TRBD1 or TRBD2 (5 bases each). CDR1 is LNHNV, CDR2 YYDKDF, per germline (reference sequence). Trimming pared 4 bases from V and 3 bases from J, leaving 10 bases between. CDR3 length: 13 amino acids. This CDR3 reads CATSTGTGYEQYF. For the CDR3, the DNA is TGTGCCACCAGCACAGGGACCGGCTACGAGCAGTACTTC. Using reference TRBV15 and TRBJ2-7 for the parts outside the CDR3, the full variable domain is DAMVIQNPRYQVTQFGKPVTLSCSQTLNHNVMYWYQQKSSQAPKLLFHYYDKDFNNEADTPDNFQSRRPNTSFCFLDIRSPGLGDTAMYLCATSTGTGYEQYFGPGTRLTVT.

This chain links TRBV29-1 with TRBJ2-7; tentatively, D is TRBD1 (6 bases). Deletions cut 2 bases from V and 3 bases from J, with 14 bases between. The CDR3 is 14 residues long. Looked up from germline, CDR1 is SQVTM and CDR2 is ANQGSEA. The CDR3, as DNA: TGCAGCGTTGAATTTGGGCAGGGGCTCTACGAGCAGTACTTC. This gives the protein CSVEFGQGLYEQYF.

The chain recombines TRBV9 with TRBJ2-2; D gene uncertain. The V end lost 4 bases, the J end lost 7 bases, and 11 bases lay between the germline ends. Germline V gene sequence: CDR1 SGDLS, CDR2 YYNGEE. This CDR3 spans 13 amino acids. In DNA, the CDR3 is TGTGCCAGCAGCCCCCGTAATGGCGGGGAGCTGTTTTTT. Amino acid sequence: CASSPRNGGELFF.

This sequence joins TRBV7-3 and TRBJ2-2; 12 bases are a match to TRBD2. This CDR3 has 16 amino acids. CDR1 SGHTA and CDR2 FQGTGA come from the germline V gene. V trimming: 5 bases; J trimming: 7 bases; junction bases outside the gene matches: 8. The CDR3 sequence is CASSHSSGRVSGELFF. In DNA form, the CDR3 reads TGTGCCAGCAGCCACTCTAGCGGGAGGGTCAGCGGGGAGCTGTTTTTT.

Remarks on this clone: The sample carries other DNA sequences with the same CDR3. The chain has TRBV7-2 and TRBJ2-1; no firm D call. The CDR3 loop spans 13 amino acids. The germline gives CDR1 SGHTA, CDR2 FQGNSA. The ends were cut back, 0 bases at V and 4 bases at J, with 4 bases in the middle. This CDR3 is CASSLALYNEQFF. CDR3 coding DNA: TGTGCCAGCAGCTTAGCGCTGTACAATGAGCAGTTCTTC.

V gene TRBV7-2 combines with J gene TRBJ2-7, with unresolved D. Trimming removed 1 base from V and 2 bases from J, with 6 bases in between. The CDR3 is 13 residues long. CDR1 is SGHTA, CDR2 FQGNSA, per germline. CDR3 in DNA: TGTGCCAGCAGCTTAGGGGTACCCTACGAGCAGTACTTC. Its protein product is CASSLGVPYEQYF.

The table lists this clone with a count of one. The sample contains more than one DNA sequence encoding this CDR3. V is TRBV10-3 and J is TRBJ2-7; 7 bases agree with TRBD2. Trimming removed 3 bases from V and 4 bases from J; junction bases left unmatched: 3. The germline gives CDR1 ENHRY, CDR2 SYGVKD. The CDR3 is 13 amino acids. The CDR3 DNA sequence: TGTGCCATCAGTGACCCGGGGGGATACGAGCAGTACTTC. Amino acids: CAISDPGGYEQYF.

The V and J genes are TRBV6-1 and TRBJ2-4; possibly TRBD1 for D (5 bases). The germline V and J ends were trimmed by 5 bases and 15 bases, with 14 bases remaining between them. The CDR3 sequence is 11 residues long. Germline V gene lookup returns CDR1 MNHNS and CDR2 SASEGT. The CDR3 sequence: CASSKGAVWYF. For the CDR3, the DNA is TGTGCCAGCAGTAAAGGGGCAGTTTGGTACTTC.

This chain connects TRBV5-4 to TRBJ1-1; 10 bases are shared with TRBD1. Germline trimming cut 3 bases from V and 0 bases from J; bases unmatched to any gene: 8. The CDR3 is made up of 17 amino acids. CDR1 is SGHNT, CDR2 YYREEE, per germline (reference sequence). CDR3: CASSSTGQGIMNTEAFF. CDR3 in DNA: TGTGCCAGCAGCTCCACGGGACAGGGGATTATGAACACTGAAGCTTTCTTT.

The chain is built from TRBV27 and TRBJ1-5; tentatively, D is TRBD1 (5 bases). The V end lost 5 bases, the J end lost 3 bases, and 11 bases lay between the germline ends. From germline, CDR1 is MNHEY and CDR2 SMNVEV (reference sequence). This CDR3 contains 14 residues. The CDR3 sequence: CASSAAGSNQPQHF. For the CDR3, the DNA is TGTGCCAGCAGTGCCGCAGGGTCCAATCAGCCCCAGCATTTT.

The chain carries TRBV4-3 and TRBJ1-5; weak D call: TRBD1 (5 bases). Germline loops: CDR1 LGHNA, CDR2 YSLEER. V was shortened by 0 bases and J by 3 bases, with 12 bases between the two germline ends. The CDR3 consists of 16 residues. CDR3 region: CASSQDLGGYNQPQHF. CDR3 bases: TGCGCCAGCAGCCAAGATCTGGGGGGGTACAATCAGCCCCAGCATTTT.

With regard to this clone: Other nucleotide sequences from this sample produce the same CDR3. CDR3 nucleotides: TGTGCCAGCAGCGTAGAGGACAGCTACGAGCAGTACTTC. Its protein is CASSVEDSYEQYF. The rearrangement joins TRBV9 to TRBJ2-7; TRBD1 might be the D (6 bases). There are 13 residues in the CDR3. Germline V CDR1 and CDR2: SGDLS, YYNGEE. Trimming stripped 0 bases from V and 3 bases from J, with 7 bases between. The full variable domain, its missing parts supplied by reference TRBV9 and TRBJ2-7, is DSGVTQTPKHLITATGQRVTLRCSPRSGDLSVYWYQQSLDQGLQFLIQYYNGEERAKGNILERFSAQQFPDLHSELNLSSLELGDSALYFCASSVEDSYEQYFGPGTRLTVT.

The J gene is TRBJ2-5, the V gene TRBV9; 13 bases align to TRBD2. The trim removed 4 bases at V and 2 bases at J, leaving 5 bases unmatched. This CDR3 region has 16 residues. Per the germline V gene, CDR1 is SGDLS and CDR2 is YYNGEE. CDR3 in amino acids: CASSNGLAGVQETQYF. DNA for the CDR3: TGTGCCAGCAGCAACGGACTAGCGGGAGTTCAAGAGACCCAGTACTTC.

This clone was seen at least ten times. CDR3 nucleotides: TGTGCCAGCAGGACTAGCGGGAACGAGCAGTACTTC. Translation gives CASRTSGNEQYF. The chain links TRBV28 to TRBJ2-7, with TRBD2 identical over 11 bases. Germline assignment: CDR1 MDHEN and CDR2 SYDVKM. The CDR3 extends over 12 amino acids. With 6 bases clipped from V and 5 bases from J, the junction kept 0 bases outside the gene matches.